The 17 T cell receptor beta chains below were found in one sample sequenced in a study of blood T cell repertoires in COVID-19. Sequencing was performed with immunoSEQ multiplex PCR; in TCRdb, only in-frame clones are kept and a portion is missing. The table has about 170,000 clones, approximately 82% seen once. Sequenced sample: peripheral blood. The receptor source for this set is a woman between 70 and 85 years old who had recovered from COVID-19.

This rearrangement joins TRBV6-5 to TRBJ1-1; a possible D gene is TRBD1 (6 bases). This CDR3 is 12 amino acids long. Trimming shortened V by 6 bases and J by 3 bases, and 8 bases separated the two germline ends. CDR1 is MNHEY, CDR2 SVGAGI, per germline. CDR3 sequence (DNA): TGTGCCAGCAGACAGGGCTACACTGAAGCTTTCTTT. Translated, it gives CASRQGYTEAFF.

This chain joins TRBV3-1 (or the pseudogene TRBV3-2) and TRBJ2-1; D call uncertain. Germline-derived CDR1 and CDR2 are LGHDT and YNNKEL (reference sequence). The CDR3 extends over 13 amino acids. V lost 1 base, J lost 9 bases, and 10 bases lay in between. CDR3 coding DNA: TGTGCCAGCAGCCAAGGTAGCCTGGGTGAGCAGTTCTTC. This translates into CASSQGSLGEQFF.

The chain links TRBV10-3 to TRBJ2-7, with D perhaps matching TRBD1 (6 bases). Looked up from germline, CDR1 is ENHRY and CDR2 is SYGVKD. Trimming took off 0 bases at V and 5 bases at J, with 11 bases between the two ends. There are 14 residues in the CDR3. CDR3 sequence: CAISESGGRDEQYF. CDR3 sequence (DNA): TGTGCCATCAGTGAGTCAGGGGGTCGGGACGAGCAGTACTTC.

This clone was found many times. The chain recombines TRBV7-8 with TRBJ2-7; 8 nucleotides align to TRBD1. The length of the CDR3 is 15 residues. Germline values: CDR1 SGHVS, CDR2 FQNEAQ. The V gene end was trimmed by 1 base and the J gene end by 2 bases; junction bases not matched to a gene: 4. Here the CDR3 DNA reads TGTGCCAGCAGCTTAGAGGGCAGGGGGCCCTACGAGCAGTACTTC. Its translation is CASSLEGRGPYEQYF. Together with reference TRBV7-8 and TRBJ2-7, the CDR3 gives the full variable domain: GAGVSQSPRYKVAKRGQDVALRCDPISGHVSLFWYQQALGQGPEFLTYFQNEAQLDKSGLPSDRFFAERPEGSVSTLKIQRTQQEDSAVYLCASSLEGRGPYEQYFGPGTRLTVT.

This chain uses TRBV6-5 with TRBJ1-2, with 7 bases that match TRBD1. CDR3 length: 14 residues. Germline values: CDR1 MNHEY, CDR2 SVGAGI. With 6 bases clipped from V and 4 bases from J, the junction kept 8 bases outside the gene matches. For the CDR3, the DNA is TGTGCCAGCAGCCGACAGGGATTAGGCTATGGCTACACCTTC. It yields the protein CASSRQGLGYGYTF.

This chain joins TRBV28 and TRBJ2-1; 13 bases fit TRBD2. CDR1 is MDHEN, CDR2 SYDVKM, per germline. Germline trimming cut 6 bases from V and 8 bases from J; bases unmatched to any gene: 7. The CDR3 loop spans 15 amino acids. CDR3 DNA: TGTGCCAGCAGACCCGGACTAGCGGGAGTCTATGAGCAGTTCTTC. Translation gives CASRPGLAGVYEQFF.

V usage is TRBV24-1 and J usage is TRBJ2-2; D is uncertain. In germline, CDR1 is KGHDR, CDR2 SFDVKD. The germline V and J ends were trimmed by 4 bases and 1 base, with 15 bases remaining between them. This CDR3 spans 17 amino acids. CDR3 sequence (DNA): TGTGCCACCAGTGACCCCGGGTCTCAAGGGAACACCGGGGAGCTGTTTTTT. This gives the protein CATSDPGSQGNTGELFF.

Note on this clone: Other DNA sequences in the same sample also yield this CDR3. The chain employs TRBV9 and TRBJ1-1; 10 nucleotides line up with TRBD1. Looked up from germline, CDR1 is SGDLS and CDR2 is YYNGEE. V trimming: 0 bases; J trimming: 3 bases; junction bases outside the gene matches: 2. The CDR3 runs 15 residues. This CDR3 reads CASSVAGQGDTEAFF. The CDR3 DNA reads TGTGCCAGCAGCGTAGCCGGACAGGGGGACACTGAAGCTTTCTTT.

This clone is a singleton in its sample. The chain uses TRBV7-3 and TRBJ1-2, with D possibly TRBD1 on 5 matching bases. CDR1 and CDR2 from the germline V gene are SGHTA and FQGTGA. Trimming cost V 2 bases and J 4 bases, with 14 bases left between them. The CDR3 consists of 15 residues. In nucleotides, the CDR3 is TGTGCCAGCAGCTTAGGGCCCGGGGGGGTCTATGGCTACACCTTC. Encoded protein: CASSLGPGGVYGYTF.

The rearrangement links TRBV12-5 to TRBJ1-2; D remains unclear. V was cut by 5 bases and J by 6 bases, with 10 bases left in between. Germline CDR1 and CDR2: LGHNT and FRNRAP. The CDR3 totals 12 residues. In nucleotides, the CDR3 is TGTGCTAGTGGTCTAAGAACCAATGGCTACACCTTC. Its translation: CASGLRTNGYTF.

The chain links TRBV7-2 to TRBJ1-1; a possible D gene is TRBD1 (6 bases). The CDR3 is 17 amino acids. V lost 5 bases and J 3 bases, leaving 22 bases between the germline ends. Germline assignment: CDR1 SGHTA and CDR2 FQGNSA. Here the CDR3 reads CASSLGGRGRGDTEAFF. The CDR3 bases are TGTGCCAGCAGCCTAGGGGGGAGGGGAAGGGGCGACACTGAAGCTTTCTTT. The variable domain in full, completed from reference TRBV7-2 and TRBJ1-1, reads GAGVSQSPSNKVTEKGKDVELRCDPISGHTALYWYRQSLGQGLEFLIYFQGNSAPDKSGLPSDRFSAERTGGSVSTLTIQRTQQEDSAVYLCASSLGGRGRGDTEAFFGQGTRLTVV.

The rearrangement joins TRBV9 to TRBJ2-3; 11 bases agree with TRBD2. Germline CDR1 and CDR2: SGDLS and YYNGEE. The CDR3 runs 16 residues. V was pared by 4 bases and J by 6 bases, with 10 bases of the junction left unmatched. CDR3 protein: CASSTSGSGGGDTQYF. The CDR3, as DNA: TGTGCCAGCAGCACCAGTGGTAGCGGGGGGGGTGATACGCAGTATTTT. Filled out from reference TRBV9 and TRBJ2-3, the complete variable domain reads DSGVTQTPKHLITATGQRVTLRCSPRSGDLSVYWYQQSLDQGLQFLIQYYNGEERAKGNILERFSAQQFPDLHSELNLSSLELGDSALYFCASSTSGSGGGDTQYFGPGTRLTVL.

This chain links TRBV6-5 with TRBJ1-1; possible D gene TRBD1, 6 bases. This CDR3 is 16 amino acids long. Germline lookup yields CDR1 MNHEY and CDR2 SVGAGI. Trimming removed 0 bases from V and 1 base from J, with 12 bases in between. The CDR3 reads CASSYSWGLGNTEAFF. CDR3 nucleotides: TGTGCCAGCAGTTACTCTTGGGGGCTCGGGAACACTGAAGCTTTCTTT.

The chain joins TRBV9 to TRBJ1-5; 7 bases agree with TRBD1. The CDR3 extends over 14 amino acids. Germline trimming cut 0 bases from V and 5 bases from J; bases unmatched to any gene: 2. Germline V CDR1 and CDR2: SGDLS, YYNGEE. The CDR3 DNA sequence: TGTGCCAGCAGCGTAGGGGACAGCCATCAGCCCCAGCATTTT. Translation gives CASSVGDSHQPQHF.

The chain joins TRBV28 to TRBJ1-2; 9 bases match TRBD1. Germline CDR1 MDHEN, CDR2 SYDVKM. V gave up 3 bases and J gave up 1 base; unmatched junction bases: 12. The CDR3 is 18 residues long. CDR3 in amino acids: CASSFLQPRQGGNYGYTF. CDR3 nucleotides: TGTGCCAGCAGTTTCCTCCAACCAAGACAGGGGGGTAACTATGGCTACACCTTC.

This clone was observed once. The rearrangement uses TRBV27 and TRBJ2-2; perhaps TRBD2 as D (6 bases). V was clipped by 0 bases and J by 4 bases, with 15 bases between them. CDR3 length equals 17 residues. Germline V gives CDR1 MNHEY, CDR2 SMNVEV (reference sequence). This CDR3 is CASSLSASSAGTGELFF. The CDR3, as DNA: TGTGCCAGCAGTTTATCGGCTAGCTCAGCGGGCACCGGGGAGCTGTTTTTT.

This chain joins TRBV19 and TRBJ2-5; D not certain. V lost 4 bases and J 5 bases, leaving 14 bases between the germline ends. CDR1 is LNHDA, CDR2 SQIVND, per germline (reference sequence). The CDR3 is 14 amino acids. The CDR3 here is CASSNPARRETQYF. CDR3 DNA sequence: TGTGCCAGTAGTAACCCCGCGCGGCGGGAGACCCAGTACTTC.